These 21 T cell receptor beta chains originate from one sample sequenced in a study of memory CD4+ T cells and cytomegalovirus serostatus. Sequencing was performed with immunoSEQ multiplex PCR; in TCRdb, only in-frame clones are kept and a portion is missing. This table holds just under 60,000 clones, about 81% found once. Single viable CD3+CD4+CD8-CD45RO+ cells were sorted as the memory CD4+ T cells. The material sequenced was memory CD4+ T cells from blood. All receptors derive from an adult in good health and CMV-seronegative.

The V gene is TRBV4-1, the J gene TRBJ2-1; D call uncertain. The CDR3 loop spans 17 amino acids. Between the trimmed V and J ends, which lost 0 bases and 0 bases, there was a span of 12 bases. Germline loops: CDR1 MGHRA, CDR2 YSYEKL. DNA of the CDR3: TGCGCCAGCAGCCAAGATCCGCAGCGAAGCTCCTACAATGAGCAGTTCTTC. Its translation is CASSQDPQRSSYNEQFF.

V and J are TRBV5-1 and TRBJ2-2; TRBD2 might be the D (6 bases). The CDR3 sequence is 17 residues long. Germline CDR1 SGHRS, CDR2 YFSETQ. Trimming removed 0 bases from V and 1 base from J, with 13 bases in between. DNA for the CDR3: TGCGCCAGCAGCTTGGCCGGGGCGGGGCAGAACACCGGGGAGCTGTTTTTT. Its translation: CASSLAGAGQNTGELFF. The full variable domain, completed using reference TRBV5-1 and TRBJ2-2, is KAGVTQTPRYLIKTRGQQVTLSCSPISGHRSVSWYQQTPGQGLQFLFEYFSETQRNKGNFPGRFSGRQFSNSRSEMNVSTLELGDSALYLCASSLAGAGQNTGELFFGEGSRLTVL.

The gene calls are TRBV10-2 and TRBJ1-5; unclear D gene. Looked up from germline, CDR1 is WSHSY and CDR2 is SAAADI. This CDR3 has 12 residues. Trimming removed 3 bases at V and 9 bases at J, with 9 bases between. DNA of the CDR3: TGCGCCAGCAGTGACCCACCCGGGCCCCAGCATTTT. Its protein is CASSDPPGPQHF.

This chain joins TRBV29-1 and TRBJ1-1; D is undetermined. The CDR3 covers 11 residues. Per germline, CDR1 SQVTM and CDR2 ANQGSEA. V was shortened by 3 bases and J by 9 bases, with 11 bases between the two germline ends. The CDR3 region has the DNA TGCAGCGTTGAGACTGAACTAAAAGCTTTCTTT. Translation: CSVETELKAFF.

A single count supports this clone. The chain uses TRBV6-6 and TRBJ2-7; 10 bases align to TRBD1. Germline loops: CDR1 MNHNY, CDR2 SVGAGI (reference sequence). The CDR3 has 16 amino acids. Unmatched junction bases numbered 9, after V lost 3 bases and J lost 4 bases. The CDR3 coding sequence is TGTGCCAGCAGTTATCCGATGCGACAGGGGGCTTACGAGCAGTACTTC. This codes for CASSYPMRQGAYEQYF.

The chain joins TRBV12-5 to TRBJ1-4, with D maybe TRBD1 (6 bases). The germline gives CDR1 LGHNT, CDR2 FRNRAP. The CDR3 has 13 residues. Trimming pared 6 bases from V and 7 bases from J, leaving 12 bases between. The CDR3 loop is CASGLGAVEKLFF. The CDR3 DNA reads as TGTGCTAGTGGCCTGGGGGCAGTTGAAAAACTGTTTTTT.

The chain employs TRBV28 and TRBJ2-6; 8 nucleotides line up with TRBD1. Trimming took 5 bases from V and 4 from J; bases not matched to a gene: 7. The length of the CDR3 is 16 residues. Germline CDR1 reads MDHEN; CDR2 reads SYDVKM. The CDR3 sequence is CASSPAGGSGANVLTF. The DNA for the CDR3 is TGTGCCAGCAGTCCGGCAGGGGGCTCAGGGGCCAACGTCCTGACTTTC.

The rearrangement uses TRBV5-1 and TRBJ2-3; D perhaps matches TRBD2 (6 bases). The CDR3 totals 15 residues. V was cut by 4 bases and J by 2 bases, with 14 bases left in between. Per germline, CDR1 SGHRS and CDR2 YFSETQ. CDR3 sequence reads: CASSPYGGHTDTQYF. The CDR3 DNA follows: TGCGCCAGCAGCCCCTACGGGGGTCACACAGATACGCAGTATTTT.

This clone was found once. This chain uses TRBV10-3 with TRBJ1-1; unclear D gene. In germline, CDR1 is ENHRY, CDR2 SYGVKD. The length of the CDR3 is 12 residues. Between the trimmed V and J ends, which lost 6 bases and 3 bases, there was a span of 8 bases. This CDR3 reads CAISPGHTEAFF. CDR3 DNA sequence: TGTGCCATCAGCCCAGGACACACTGAAGCTTTCTTT.

This chain joins TRBV4-3 and TRBJ2-6; the D is unclear. The V and J ends lost 0 bases and 1 base respectively, with 19 bases between them. The germline V gene has CDR1 LGHNA and CDR2 YSLEER. The CDR3 has 20 residues. The CDR3 here is CASSQEVYGTADSGANVLTF. In DNA, the CDR3 is TGCGCCAGCAGCCAAGAGGTTTATGGAACTGCCGATTCTGGGGCCAACGTCCTGACTTTC.

V usage is TRBV5-6 and J usage is TRBJ2-2; perhaps TRBD2 as D (6 bases). Trimming pared 0 bases from V and 3 bases from J, leaving 9 bases between. Germline-derived CDR1 and CDR2 are SGHDT and YYEEEE. CDR3 length: 15 amino acids. CDR3 DNA sequence: TGTGCCAGCAGCTTGGGCGGGACGGACACCGGGGAGCTGTTTTTT. It encodes CASSLGGTDTGELFF.

In this sample, this clone turned up once. V gene TRBV6-5 combines with J gene TRBJ1-2, with TRBD1 matching 9 bases. Germline values: CDR1 MNHEY, CDR2 SVGAGI. This CDR3 is built from 14 residues. J lost 7 bases, V lost 11 bases, and 14 bases had no gene match. The CDR3 spells CAARGQGSVGGYTF. The CDR3 DNA reads as TGTGCCGCCCGGGGACAGGGTTCTGTGGGTGGCTACACCTTC.

This chain connects TRBV25-1 to TRBJ1-5, with TRBD1 matching 9 bases. CDR1 is MGHDK and CDR2 is SYGVNS in the germline V gene. V dropped 6 bases and J dropped 4; count of bases not matched to a gene: 10. The CDR3 loop spans 16 amino acids. The CDR3 bases are TGTGCCAGCAGCCCCCCCGGGACAGGGACGAATCAGCCCCAGCATTTT. Protein sequence: CASSPPGTGTNQPQHF.

The sample holds a few counts of this clone. The chain carries TRBV4-1 and TRBJ1-5, with D perhaps matching TRBD1 (5 bases). From germline, CDR1 is MGHRA and CDR2 YSYEKL. The ends were cut back, 0 bases at V and 7 bases at J, with 16 bases in the middle. The CDR3 is 16 residues long. CDR3 nucleotide sequence: TGCGCCAGCAGCCAAGAAGGGAGGGGCGGAGGGCAGCCCCAGCATTTT. It encodes CASSQEGRGGGQPQHF.

The chain employs TRBV2 and TRBJ2-3; D not certain. The germline V and J ends were trimmed by 7 bases and 0 bases, with 17 bases remaining between them. The CDR3 runs 16 residues. Germline loops: CDR1 SNHLY, CDR2 FYNNEI. CDR3 in amino acids: CASKSAQTQSTDTQYF. Written as DNA, the CDR3 is TGTGCCAGCAAGTCGGCCCAGACCCAAAGCACAGATACGCAGTATTTT.

This clone turned up a few times. The chain couples TRBV19 to TRBJ1-3; no reliable D call. The length of the CDR3 is 15 residues. V dropped 7 bases and J dropped 4 bases, with 17 bases sitting between them. CDR1 LNHDA and CDR2 SQIVND come from the germline V gene (reference sequence). The CDR3 sequence: CASKSTRTLGNTIYF. In DNA form, the CDR3 reads TGTGCCAGTAAGTCTACCCGGACTTTAGGAAACACCATATATTTT. Full variable domain (missing parts from reference TRBV19 and TRBJ1-3): DGGITQSPKYLFRKEGQNVTLSCEQNLNHDAMYWYRQDPGQGLRLIYYSQIVNDFQKGDIAEGYSVSREKKESFPLTVTSAQKNPTAFYLCASKSTRTLGNTIYFGEGSWLTVV.

This chain uses TRBV5-1 with TRBJ1-5; no clear D gene. Germline CDR1 SGHRS, CDR2 YFSETQ. CDR3 length equals 14 residues. The ends were cut back, 4 bases at V and 1 base at J, with 9 bases in the middle. CDR3 amino acids: CASSPGMSNQPQHF. The CDR3 DNA follows: TGCGCCAGCAGCCCGGGGATGAGCAATCAGCCCCAGCATTTT.

The chain has TRBV29-1 and TRBJ1-3; D perhaps matches TRBD1 (5 bases). This CDR3 comprises 16 residues. Germline CDR1 SQVTM, CDR2 ANQGSEA. The V gene lost 7 bases and the J gene lost 0 bases, with 19 bases spanning the gap. The CDR3 reads CSGQSPTLFSGNTIYF. The DNA of the CDR3 is TGCAGCGGACAGTCCCCTACCCTGTTCTCTGGAAACACCATATATTTT.

This chain connects TRBV9 to TRBJ1-2; perhaps TRBD1 as D (5 bases). Germline V gives CDR1 SGDLS, CDR2 YYNGEE. The CDR3 is made up of 13 amino acids. Trimming removed 3 bases at V and 6 bases at J, with 12 bases between. The CDR3 sequence: CASSDPGRHGYTF. In DNA form, the CDR3 reads TGTGCCAGCAGCGATCCAGGGAGACATGGCTACACCTTC.

This clone was observed a few times. The chain recombines TRBV11-3 with TRBJ2-7, with D unclear. The CDR3 is 18 amino acids. Germline CDR1 SGHNT, CDR2 YENEEA. Trimming took 0 bases from V and 0 from J, leaving 18 bases between them. The CDR3 nucleotides are TGTGCCAGCAGCTTAGATTGGAGACAAATAGAGAGCTCCTACGAGCAGTACTTC. This codes for CASSLDWRQIESSYEQYF.

This chain joins TRBV7-3 and TRBJ2-5, with no clear D. This CDR3 has 14 amino acids. The V end lost 5 bases, the J end lost 5 bases, and 15 bases lay between the germline ends. Germline V gene sequence: CDR1 SGHTA, CDR2 FQGTGA. CDR3 DNA: TGTGCCAGCAGCCCTACAGAGGTTAGCGAGACCCAGTACTTC. As protein: CASSPTEVSETQYF. The complete variable domain, with remaining parts taken from reference TRBV7-3 and TRBJ2-5, reads GAGVSQTPSNKVTEKGKYVELRCDPISGHTALYWYRQSLGQGPEFLIYFQGTGAADDSGLPNDRFFAVRPEGSVSTLKIQRTERGDSAVYLCASSPTEVSETQYFGPGTRLLVL.